This T cell receptor beta chain was identified in a study of blood T cell repertoires in COVID-19. About the study: COVID-19 samples, acute and convalescent, were from the United States, Italy and Spain. PBMCs, B-cell-depleted T cells, or T cells provided the cDNA or gDNA that made up the material.

Using immunoSEQ multiplex PCR, the repertoire was profiled, and TCRdb retains in-frame clones only, with some absent. Seen here are around 190,000 clones, approximately 80% observed once, and the top ten hold 6% to 8.5%. Trimming shortened V by 4 bases and J by 4 bases, and 11 bases separated the two germline ends. This CDR3 has 14 amino acids. CDR1 and CDR2 from the germline V gene are SGHDN and FVKESK. The V and J genes are TRBV14 and TRBJ1-3; no firm D call. The sample consisted of peripheral blood. This receptor was identified in a human donor in a cohort sampled during active COVID-19. CDR3 sequence reads: CASSLRGVGNTIYF. The CDR3, as DNA: TGTGCCAGCAGCCTTCGGGGAGTGGGAAACACCATATATTTT.